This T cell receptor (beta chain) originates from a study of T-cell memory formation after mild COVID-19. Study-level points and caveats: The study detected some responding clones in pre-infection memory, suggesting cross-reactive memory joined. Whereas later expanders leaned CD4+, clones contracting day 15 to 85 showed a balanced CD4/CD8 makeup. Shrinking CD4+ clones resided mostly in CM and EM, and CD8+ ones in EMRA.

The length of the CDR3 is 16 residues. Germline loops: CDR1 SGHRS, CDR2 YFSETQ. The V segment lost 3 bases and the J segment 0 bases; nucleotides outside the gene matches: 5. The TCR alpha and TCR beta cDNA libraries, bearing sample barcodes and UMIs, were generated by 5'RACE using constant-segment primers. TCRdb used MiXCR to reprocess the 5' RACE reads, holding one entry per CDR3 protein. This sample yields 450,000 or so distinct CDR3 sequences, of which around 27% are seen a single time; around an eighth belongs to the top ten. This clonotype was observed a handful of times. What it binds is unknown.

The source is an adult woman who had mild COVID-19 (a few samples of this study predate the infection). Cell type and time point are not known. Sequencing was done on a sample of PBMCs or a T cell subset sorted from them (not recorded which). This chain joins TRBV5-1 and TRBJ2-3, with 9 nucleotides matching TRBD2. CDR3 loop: CASSSATSGSTDTQYF. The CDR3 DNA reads TGCGCCAGCAGCTCGGCGACTAGCGGTAGCACAGATACGCAGTATTTT.